At least ten counts were recorded for the clone carrying this TCR beta chain. Its target is not known. This CDR3 has 16 residues. Germline V gene lookup returns CDR1 MNHEY and CDR2 SVGAGI. Trimming left V 5 bases short and J 7 bases short, with 21 bases between. This record belongs to a study of early T cells in non-severe SARS-CoV-2 infection. Study-wide context: Chains were not paired, and sequencing was done on bulk RNA from unsorted whole blood.

Points from the study as a whole: Anti-spike CD8 specificities were favored by VDJdb matching, whose results missed private and CD4 specificities.

Researchers tagged individual cDNA molecules with unique molecular identifiers. TCRdb used MiXCR to reprocess the 5' RACE reads, holding one entry per CDR3 protein. The sample holds about 59,000 distinct CDR3 sequences, around an eighth seen once. The J gene is TRBJ1-5, the V gene TRBV6-5, with D possibly matching TRBD1 (6 bases). The receptor was isolated from an adult who was a healthcare worker with PCR-confirmed SARS-CoV-2 infection or an uninfected control (not recorded which). The specimen sequenced was whole blood. The CDR3 protein is CASSLSPQGSGQPQHF. In nucleotides, the CDR3 is TGTGCCAGCAGTCTCAGTCCACAGGGTTCGGGACAGCCCCAGCATTTT.